Listed below are T cell receptor beta chains from one sample, sequenced in a study of T cell changes during pregnancy in multiple sclerosis. Profiled with immunoSEQ multiplex PCR; TCRdb holds only in-frame clones, not every one. Among about 64,000 clones listed, roughly 89% were seen once. Sequencing used peripheral blood, obtained in the second trimester of pregnancy. These receptors originate from a female donor with multiple sclerosis, enrolled in a pregnancy study. Both conserved end residues are trimmed from each CDR3. D genes are given only for firm matches. Part of the rows lack a size; the others show once, few, many or a class for expanded clones.

V gene: TRBV2; clone size: -; J gene: TRBJ1-1; D gene: TRBD1; CDR3 protein: ASSGRTGGGTEAF
V gene: TRBV19; clone size: once; J gene: TRBJ2-4; D gene: -; CDR3 protein: ASSISSGIQY
V gene: TRBV7-2; clone size: -; J gene: TRBJ2-7; D gene: -; CDR3 protein: ASSLTRNEQY
V gene: TRBV7-2; clone size: -; J gene: TRBJ2-7; D gene: -; CDR3 protein: ASSMYPASGSSYEQY
V gene: TRBV25-1; clone size: -; J gene: TRBJ2-5; D gene: -; CDR3 protein: ASSISEVEETQY
V gene: TRBV30; clone size: -; J gene: TRBJ2-2; D gene: TRBD2; CDR3 protein: AWSLGGREIWTRTGELF
V gene: TRBV5-1; clone size: -; J gene: TRBJ1-2; D gene: TRBD1; CDR3 protein: ASSWTGVHGYT
V gene: TRBV5-1; clone size: -; J gene: TRBJ2-7; D gene: TRBD2; CDR3 protein: ASSSYYTSGRHEQY
V gene: TRBV7-2; clone size: -; J gene: TRBJ2-3; D gene: TRBD2; CDR3 protein: ASSRFGVAGDQRDTQY
V gene: TRBV9; clone size: -; J gene: TRBJ2-5; D gene: -; CDR3 protein: ASSVASRSPETQY
V gene: TRBV6-5; clone size: -; J gene: TRBJ1-2; D gene: -; CDR3 protein: ASSPQGRANYGYT
V gene: TRBV4-3; clone size: -; J gene: TRBJ2-2; D gene: -; CDR3 protein: ASSQERYTGELF
V gene: TRBV14; clone size: -; J gene: TRBJ2-5; D gene: TRBD2; CDR3 protein: ASSQGVMTSGKGRETQY
V gene: TRBV2; clone size: -; J gene: -; D gene: -; CDR3 protein: ASTPGSYEQY
V gene: TRBV2; clone size: -; J gene: TRBJ1-5; D gene: -; CDR3 protein: ASSGPYRDFPQPQH
V gene: TRBV5-4; clone size: -; J gene: TRBJ2-1; D gene: -; CDR3 protein: ASSSKGVGGGYEQF
V gene: TRBV7-9; clone size: -; J gene: TRBJ2-5; D gene: TRBD2; CDR3 protein: ASKGLANQETQY
V gene: TRBV29-1; clone size: -; J gene: TRBJ1-1; D gene: TRBD1; CDR3 protein: SVRAGTVNTEAF
V gene: TRBV29-1; clone size: -; J gene: TRBJ2-7; D gene: -; CDR3 protein: SVEAHSEQY
V gene: TRBV28; clone size: -; J gene: TRBJ2-7; D gene: TRBD1; CDR3 protein: ASSLLRGGTGGRVRSYEQY
V gene: TRBV7-3; clone size: -; J gene: TRBJ1-3; D gene: TRBD1; CDR3 protein: ASSLQGAGNTIY
V gene: TRBV4-1; clone size: -; J gene: TRBJ2-7; D gene: -; CDR3 protein: ASSQSSSHEQY
V gene: TRBV5-5; clone size: -; J gene: TRBJ1-4; D gene: -; CDR3 protein: ATRQVTGEKLF
V gene: TRBV28; clone size: -; J gene: TRBJ2-2; D gene: -; CDR3 protein: ASSLRSITGELF
V gene: TRBV19; clone size: -; J gene: TRBJ1-1; D gene: -; CDR3 protein: ASSATGGTEAF
V gene: TRBV5-6; clone size: -; J gene: TRBJ2-1; D gene: -; CDR3 protein: ASSPGHGEQF
V gene: TRBV9; clone size: -; J gene: TRBJ2-1; D gene: TRBD2; CDR3 protein: ASSVGVAGGEQF
V gene: TRBV6-1; clone size: -; J gene: TRBJ1-6; D gene: -; CDR3 protein: ASSEISSYNSPLH
V gene: TRBV27; clone size: once; J gene: TRBJ2-3; D gene: TRBD2; CDR3 protein: ASSRAGGADTQY
V gene: TRBV28; clone size: -; J gene: TRBJ1-1; D gene: -; CDR3 protein: ASSPNRGGLDTEAF
V gene: TRBV19; clone size: -; J gene: TRBJ1-5; D gene: TRBD1; CDR3 protein: ASNQDRAQPQH
V gene: TRBV5-6; clone size: -; J gene: TRBJ1-5; D gene: TRBD1; CDR3 protein: ASSLGGQGNQPQH
V gene: TRBV5-1; clone size: -; J gene: TRBJ2-7; D gene: TRBD1; CDR3 protein: ASSLVGQGPYEQY
V gene: TRBV29-1; clone size: -; J gene: TRBJ1-4; D gene: -; CDR3 protein: SVGSSQEKLF
V gene: TRBV5-1; clone size: -; J gene: TRBJ2-3; D gene: -; CDR3 protein: ASSYYPGADTQY
V gene: TRBV28; clone size: -; J gene: TRBJ1-2; D gene: TRBD1; CDR3 protein: ASSRDRDNYGYT
V gene: TRBV5-1; clone size: -; J gene: TRBJ1-1; D gene: TRBD1; CDR3 protein: ASSSGGLGEAF
V gene: TRBV9; clone size: -; J gene: TRBJ2-2; D gene: TRBD2; CDR3 protein: ASSVGGGLDTGELF
V gene: TRBV28; clone size: -; J gene: -; D gene: TRBD1; CDR3 protein: ASSGADRVNYEQY
V gene: TRBV27; clone size: -; J gene: TRBJ2-3; D gene: TRBD1; CDR3 protein: ASNHKRTGTGADTQY
V gene: TRBV6-1; clone size: -; J gene: TRBJ2-7; D gene: -; CDR3 protein: ASNLRRSISYEQY
V gene: TRBV7-3; clone size: -; J gene: TRBJ2-5; D gene: TRBD2; CDR3 protein: ASSLTSGNEETQY
V gene: TRBV10-2; clone size: -; J gene: TRBJ1-3; D gene: TRBD1; CDR3 protein: ASGGTGESGNTIY
V gene: TRBV27; clone size: -; J gene: TRBJ2-7; D gene: -; CDR3 protein: ASSFAESSYEQY
V gene: TRBV6-1; clone size: -; J gene: TRBJ1-3; D gene: -; CDR3 protein: ASSPYPGSGNTIY
V gene: TRBV13; clone size: once; J gene: TRBJ2-1; D gene: TRBD2; CDR3 protein: ASSPPGGLAGASSYNEQF
V gene: TRBV10-1; clone size: -; J gene: TRBJ2-1; D gene: TRBD2; CDR3 protein: ASSEGGRAINEQF
V gene: TRBV5-1; clone size: -; J gene: TRBJ2-7; D gene: TRBD1; CDR3 protein: ASSFTGTATYEQY
V gene: TRBV4-2; clone size: -; J gene: TRBJ2-7; D gene: -; CDR3 protein: ASSQEPRSGDEQY